Listed below are T cell receptor beta chains from one sample, sequenced in a study of PD-1 blockade in classical Hodgkin lymphoma. The method was immunoSEQ multiplex PCR; TCRdb's version includes in-frame clones alone and lacks a portion of them. The sample contains approximately 100,000 clones, 80% to 95% of which appear only once. The specimen was peripheral blood mononuclear cells (PBMCs), collected at baseline. The receptors come from a human donor with classical Hodgkin lymphoma. CDR3s include the opening cysteine and the closing phenylalanine or tryptophan. The D gene is left open where the match is weak. A row's size may be missing; if present it is once, few, many or a size class.

>TRBV9|TRBJ1-1|.|.
TGTGCCAGCAGCGCCCGTATGGGGGGCCGGTCGACCACTGAAGCTTTCTTT
CASSARMGGRSTTEAFF
>TRBV9|TRBJ2-4|TRBD2|.
TGTGCCAGCAGCCAGGAGGGACTAGCGGATTACAAAAACATTCAGTACTTC
CASSQEGLADYKNIQYF
>TRBV28|TRBJ1-1|.|.
TGTGCCAGCAGTTTGTGGCGGGTGGTGAACACTGAAGCTTTCTTT
CASSLWRVVNTEAFF
>TRBV14|TRBJ1-2|.|.
TGTGCCAGCAGCCAAGAAGTGGTTTGGGGACCGTGGAACTATGGCTACACCTTC
CASSQEVVWGPWNYGYTF
>TRBV30|TRBJ1-2|TRBD1|.
TGTGCCTGGAGTAGTCTAGGGACAGCTAACTATGGCTACACCTTC
CAWSSLGTANYGYTF
>TRBV29-1|TRBJ1-1|.|once
TGCAGCGTTGAAGGCAGAGGGCGCGGGAACACTGAAGCTTTCTTT
CSVEGRGRGNTEAFF
>TRBV30|TRBJ1-2|TRBD1|.
TGTGCCTGGAGGCTAGACAGGGGCTATGGCTACACCTTC
CAWRLDRGYGYTF
>TRBV11-3|TRBJ1-1|.|.
TGTGCCAGCAGCTTAGTAAGGAACACTGAAGCTTTCTTT
CASSLVRNTEAFF
>TRBV27|TRBJ1-6|.|.
TGTGCCAGCAGTTTAGCCGGGCTACCCCTCCACTTT
CASSLAGLPLHF
>TRBV29-1|TRBJ2-7|.|.
TGCAGCGCCTCCCGAGGCGCCGAGCAGTACTTC
CSASRGAEQYF
>TRBV6-1|TRBJ2-6|.|once
TGTGCCAGCAGTGACCGGGCGGGGGCCAACGTCCTGACTTTC
CASSDRAGANVLTF
>TRBV19|TRBJ2-1|.|few
TGTGCCAGTAGTATAGTTCAGGTCCGTGAGCAGTTCTTC
CASSIVQVREQFF
>TRBV5-1|TRBJ1-4|.|.
TGCGCCAGCAGCTTGGCCGGTACTGCAACTAATGAAAAACTGTTTTTT
CASSLAGTATNEKLFF
>TRBV9|TRBJ2-1|.|.
TGTGCCAGCAGCCTCGGGACGATCGCCTACAATGAGCAGTTCTTC
CASSLGTIAYNEQFF
>TRBV7-9|TRBJ2-7|.|.
TGTGCCAGCAGCTTACGGATCGGGGTCTCCTACGAGCAGTACTTC
CASSLRIGVSYEQYF
>TRBV10-3|TRBJ2-7|.|.
TGTGCCATCAGTGAGTATCGGGTCCAGGGCGGCTCCTACGAGCAGTACTTC
CAISEYRVQGGSYEQYF
>TRBV30|TRBJ2-7|.|.
TGTGCCTGGAGTAGTTCCTACGAGCAGTACTTC
CAWSSSYEQYF
>TRBV11-2|TRBJ2-7|.|.
TGTGCCAGCAGCTTAGGGCTAGGGGGCTACGAGCAGTACTTC
CASSLGLGGYEQYF
>TRBV9|TRBJ1-2|.|.
TGTGCCAGCAGCGTACGACAGACTAACTATGGCTACACCTTC
CASSVRQTNYGYTF
>TRBV19|TRBJ1-5|TRBD1|.
TGTGCCAGTAGCAATTGGGTGGGACAGGGTAGCAATCAGCCCCAGCATTTT
CASSNWVGQGSNQPQHF
>TRBV2|TRBJ2-5|.|.
TGTGCCAGCAGTGGGCAGGAGGTGGAGACCCAGTACTTC
CASSGQEVETQYF
>TRBV29-1|TRBJ2-1|.|.
TGCAGCGTCGCGGGACTTAGGAGGGATGAGCAGTTCTTC
CSVAGLRRDEQFF
>TRBV27|TRBJ1-1|.|.
TGTGCCAGCACAAGGAACGGACTCACTGAAGCTTTCTTT
CASTRNGLTEAFF
>TRBV5-1|TRBJ1-1|.|.
TGCGCCAGCAGCTTGTCAGCCGCGAACACTGAAGCTTTCTTT
CASSLSAANTEAFF
>TRBV6-5|TRBJ1-2|.|.
TGTGCCAGCAGCCCCGACCCTTATGGCTACACCTTC
CASSPDPYGYTF
>TRBV19|TRBJ2-5|.|.
TGTGCCAGTAATGTGCCAGGGCGTCAAGAGACCCAGTACTTC
CASNVPGRQETQYF
>TRBV11-2|TRBJ2-7|TRBD2|.
TGTGCCAGCAGCCCCTTCCGGCTAGCGGGGGCCTACGAGCAGTACTTC
CASSPFRLAGAYEQYF
>TRBV29-1|TRBJ2-4|TRBD1|.
TGCAGCGTTGAAGGATTCCCGACCGGGACAGGGGAGGAAAACATTCAGTACTTC
CSVEGFPTGTGEENIQYF
>TRBV5-3|TRBJ2-1|TRBD2|.
TGTGCCAGAAGCTTCCTAGCGGGGGGCTTTGGTGAGCAGTTCTTC
CARSFLAGGFGEQFF
>TRBV7-7|TRBJ2-3|.|.
TGTGCCAGCAGCTTCGCTAGCACAGATACGCAGTATTTT
CASSFASTDTQYF
>TRBV4-1|TRBJ2-3|TRBD2|.
TGCGCCAGCAGCCAAGATCCACTCTCGACTAGCGGGGCTAGCACAGATACGCAGTATTTT
CASSQDPLSTSGASTDTQYF
>TRBV6-1|TRBJ2-2|.|.
TGTGCCAGCAGTGAACTTTGGCCGAACACCGGGGAGCTGTTTTTT
CASSELWPNTGELFF
>TRBV28|TRBJ2-3|.|.
TGTGCCAGCAGTTTCCCGGGGACAGATACGCAGTATTTT
CASSFPGTDTQYF
>TRBV5-6|TRBJ2-5|TRBD1|.
TGTGCCAGCAGCTTGGGCCCGACAGGGGTAGGTGTGGAGACCCAGTACTTC
CASSLGPTGVGVETQYF
>TRBV11-2|TRBJ2-7|.|once
TGTGCCAGCAACGACGGTCCCTCCTACGAGCAGTACTTC
CASNDGPSYEQYF
>TRBV4-1|TRBJ2-2|.|.
TGCGCCAGCAGCCGTCAGACTCCTACGAACACCGGGGAGCTGTTTTTT
CASSRQTPTNTGELFF
>TRBV30|TRBJ1-4|.|.
TGTGCCTGGAGCGACGTCGGCGGGGCAGGGAATGAAAAACTGTTTTTT
CAWSDVGGAGNEKLFF
>TRBV6-5|TRBJ2-1|.|.
TGTGCCAGCAGATCGGGCAATGAGCAGTTCTTC
CASRSGNEQFF
>TRBV28|TRBJ1-2|.|.
TGTGCCAGCAGTTTTACCATAGGGGAGGACACCTTC
CASSFTIGEDTF
>TRBV27|TRBJ2-7|.|.
TGTGCCAGCAGTTTATCGAGTCAGGGATTGTTGAGTGGCGAGCAGTACTTC
CASSLSSQGLLSGEQYF
>TRBV27|TRBJ2-6|.|.
TGTGCCAGCAGTTCCCACAAAGGATCTGGGGCCAACGTCCTGACTTTC
CASSSHKGSGANVLTF
>TRBV19|TRBJ2-3|.|.
TGTGCCAGTAGTATATACAGATCGAGCACAGATACGCAGTATTTT
CASSIYRSSTDTQYF
>TRBV7-9|TRBJ2-7|.|.
TGTGCCAGCAGCTACGTCCTGGGAGGTACTCCCTCCTACGAGCAGTACTTC
CASSYVLGGTPSYEQYF
>TRBV5-6|TRBJ1-2|.|.
TGTGCCAGCAGCTACGGCCCTTCTATTGAAGACTACACCTTC
CASSYGPSIEDYTF
>TRBV27|TRBJ2-5|TRBD1|.
TGTGCCAGCATGCCCCGGACAGGGGGCAGGGAGACCCAGTACTTC
CASMPRTGGRETQYF
>TRBV30|TRBJ1-2|TRBD1|once
TGTGCCTGGGGTGCCGGACAGGGCAACTATGGCTACACCTTC
CAWGAGQGNYGYTF
>TRBV30|TRBJ1-1|.|.
TGTGCCTGGAGTTGGGGTGCGAACACTGAAGCTTTCTTT
CAWSWGANTEAFF
>TRBV18|TRBJ1-2|TRBD1|.
TGTGCCAGCTCCCCTGGGACAGGGGACTATGGCTACACCTTC
CASSPGTGDYGYTF
>TRBV5-6|TRBJ2-7|.|.
TGTGCCAGCAGCCCTGGGCTGGGCTCCTACGAGCAGTACTTC
CASSPGLGSYEQYF
>TRBV18|TRBJ1-1|.|once
TGTGCCAGCTCACCACCTCTCGTCAGAGGGGCAGACACTGAAGCTTTCTTT
CASSPPLVRGADTEAFF
>TRBV28|TRBJ2-1|.|once
TGTGCCAGCACAACGGGAGTCCGGGACAATGAGCAGTTCTTC
CASTTGVRDNEQFF
>TRBV30|TRBJ1-1|.|few
TGTGCCTGGAGTACTCTCATGAACACTGAAGCTTTCTTT
CAWSTLMNTEAFF
>TRBV5-1|TRBJ2-7|TRBD2|.
TGCGCCAGCAGCTGGGGGGGAGCCCCTTACGAGCAGTACTTC
CASSWGGAPYEQYF
>TRBV30|TRBJ2-1|.|.
TGTGCCTGGAGTGTACTCTCTTATGAGCAGTTCTTC
CAWSVLSYEQFF
>TRBV29-1|TRBJ2-7|TRBD2|.
TGCAGCGTTAGGGGGAGGGGACTAGGATTAGGCGAGCAGTACTTC
CSVRGRGLGLGEQYF
>TRBV18|TRBJ1-5|.|.
TGTGCCAGCTCACCCGGGACGTCGAGCGCCAATCAGCCCCAGCATTTT
CASSPGTSSANQPQHF
>TRBV27|TRBJ2-7|TRBD1|.
TGTGCCAGCCGAAGACAGGGTAGAGACGAGCAGTACTTC
CASRRQGRDEQYF
>TRBV11-3|TRBJ2-3|.|.
TGTGCCAGCAGCCTAGGGGGGCGGGGCACAGATACGCAGTATTTT
CASSLGGRGTDTQYF
>TRBV5-5|TRBJ1-2|TRBD1|.
TGTGCCAGCAGCTTACGACAGGGATTGGGGGCTAACTATGGCTACACCTTC
CASSLRQGLGANYGYTF